The rows below give T cell receptor beta chains drawn from one sample of a study of T-cell reconstitution after alpha-beta-depleted transplantation in children. One entry per CDR3 protein results from TCRdb running MiXCR on the PCR reads. The sample has almost 600,000 distinct CDR3 sequences, 20% to 30% seen once. The sequencing here drew on PBMCs, taken before TCRalphabeta/CD19-depleted stem cell transplant. The receptors come from a boy less than two years old with Wiskott-Aldrich syndrome, due to receive a stem cell transplant. Each CDR3 is given with its conserved first and last residue. D genes are given only for firm matches. Clone size is given for some rows only: seen once, a few or many times, or a class if the clone is expanded.

V gene: TRBV5-1
D gene: TRBD2
J gene: TRBJ2-7
clone size: .
CDR3 DNA: TGCGCCAGCAGCCCTCGGGGGACTAGCGGCTACGAGCAGTACTTC
CDR3 protein: CASSPRGTSGYEQYF

V gene: TRBV5-1
D gene: .
J gene: TRBJ2-2
clone size: .
CDR3 DNA: TGCGCCAGCAACGAGGGGCAGACCGGGGAGCTGTTTTTT
CDR3 protein: CASNEGQTGELFF

V gene: TRBV6-6
D gene: TRBD1
J gene: TRBJ1-5
clone size: .
CDR3 DNA: TGTGCCAGTACCGAACAGGGGGAGCAGCCCCAGCATTTT
CDR3 protein: CASTEQGEQPQHF

V gene: TRBV29-1
D gene: TRBD2
J gene: TRBJ2-1
clone size: few
CDR3 DNA: TGCAGCGTTGGCCGCCGGCTAGCGGGAGACAATGAGCAGTTCTTC
CDR3 protein: CSVGRRLAGDNEQFF

V gene: TRBV6-1
D gene: .
J gene: TRBJ1-5
clone size: .
CDR3 DNA: TGTGCCAGCAGTGGAGCCACCCTCAATCAGCCCCAGCATTTT
CDR3 protein: CASSGATLNQPQHF

V gene: TRBV29-1
D gene: .
J gene: TRBJ2-6
clone size: .
CDR3 DNA: TGCAGCGTTGAAGAGGGGGGGGCGTTTTCTGGGGCCAACGTCCTGACTTTC
CDR3 protein: CSVEEGGAFSGANVLTF

V gene: TRBV20-1
D gene: .
J gene: TRBJ2-4
clone size: many
CDR3 DNA: TGCAGTGCTATTCCCAGGGTCGGAAACATTCAGTACTTC
CDR3 protein: CSAIPRVGNIQYF

V gene: TRBV5-1
D gene: TRBD2
J gene: TRBJ2-5
clone size: few
CDR3 DNA: TGCGCCAGCAGCTCCGGACTAGCGGGAAACCGGGAGACCCAGTACTTC
CDR3 protein: CASSSGLAGNRETQYF

V gene: TRBV3-1
D gene: TRBD2
J gene: TRBJ2-1
clone size: .
CDR3 DNA: TGTGCCAGCAGCCTGAGCGGGGTATGGGATGAGCAGTTCTTC
CDR3 protein: CASSLSGVWDEQFF

V gene: TRBV25-1
D gene: .
J gene: TRBJ1-2
clone size: few
CDR3 DNA: TGTGCCAGCAGTGAATACGGTAAAGATGGCTACACCTTC
CDR3 protein: CASSEYGKDGYTF

V gene: TRBV29-1
D gene: TRBD2
J gene: TRBJ2-1
clone size: .
CDR3 DNA: TGCAGCTCAGAAGGGGGGACTAGCGACTACAATGAGCAGTTCTTC
CDR3 protein: CSSEGGTSDYNEQFF

V gene: TRBV11-2
D gene: TRBD2
J gene: TRBJ2-2
clone size: .
CDR3 DNA: TGTGCCAGCAGCCTCAGGACTAGCGGGAGGGCCGGGATAGCCGGGGAGCTGTTTTTT
CDR3 protein: CASSLRTSGRAGIAGELFF

V gene: TRBV20-1
D gene: .
J gene: TRBJ2-1
clone size: .
CDR3 DNA: TGCAGTGCCGCCTGGGGGCGAGGGTTTCCCTACAATGAGCAGTTCTTC
CDR3 protein: CSAAWGRGFPYNEQFF

V gene: TRBV25-1
D gene: .
J gene: TRBJ1-1
clone size: .
CDR3 DNA: TGTGCCAGCAGTGTGGGACATTTGAACACTGAAGCTTTCTTT
CDR3 protein: CASSVGHLNTEAFF

V gene: TRBV5-1
D gene: TRBD2
J gene: TRBJ2-2
clone size: .
CDR3 DNA: TGCGCCAGCAGCTTGGTTCTGAGCGGGAGGAACACCGGGGAGCTGTTTTTT
CDR3 protein: CASSLVLSGRNTGELFF

V gene: TRBV4-1
D gene: .
J gene: TRBJ1-2
clone size: few
CDR3 DNA: TGCGCCAGCAGCCAACCGGGACTCTATGGCTACACCTTC
CDR3 protein: CASSQPGLYGYTF

V gene: TRBV30
D gene: TRBD1
J gene: TRBJ2-5
clone size: .
CDR3 DNA: TGTGCCTGTCATGGGACAGGAGAGACCCAGTACTTC
CDR3 protein: CACHGTGETQYF

V gene: TRBV7-8
D gene: TRBD2
J gene: TRBJ2-1
clone size: few
CDR3 DNA: TGTGCCAGCAGCCATATCCTAGCGGGGGTCTACAATGAGCAGTTCTTC
CDR3 protein: CASSHILAGVYNEQFF

V gene: TRBV5-6
D gene: .
J gene: TRBJ1-5
clone size: .
CDR3 DNA: TGTGCCAGCAGTCTGATGCAGGGATTCAATCAGCCCCAGCATTTT
CDR3 protein: CASSLMQGFNQPQHF

V gene: TRBV5-1
D gene: TRBD2
J gene: TRBJ2-1
clone size: once
CDR3 DNA: TGCGCCAGCAGCTTGGATATAGCGGGAGGGAGGAATGAGCAGTTCTTC
CDR3 protein: CASSLDIAGGRNEQFF

V gene: TRBV5-1
D gene: TRBD2
J gene: TRBJ2-7
clone size: few
CDR3 DNA: TGCGCCAGCAGCTTGAGCGGGAGAACCTACGAGCAGTACTTC
CDR3 protein: CASSLSGRTYEQYF

V gene: TRBV5-1
D gene: .
J gene: TRBJ2-7
clone size: .
CDR3 DNA: TGCGCCAGCAGCTTGTCTGAACTGGTGTATTCCTACGAGCAGTACTTC
CDR3 protein: CASSLSELVYSYEQYF

V gene: TRBV20-1
D gene: TRBD2
J gene: TRBJ2-1
clone size: few
CDR3 DNA: TGCAGTGCTAGGGGAGTGGCGGGAGGGCCCAATGAGCAGTTCTTC
CDR3 protein: CSARGVAGGPNEQFF

V gene: TRBV30
D gene: TRBD1
J gene: TRBJ2-7
clone size: .
CDR3 DNA: TGTGCCTGGGGAGGACAGGACTCCTACGAGCAGTACTTC
CDR3 protein: CAWGGQDSYEQYF

V gene: TRBV5-1
D gene: TRBD2
J gene: TRBJ2-2
clone size: .
CDR3 DNA: TGCGCCAGCAGCTTGGTTCTAGCGGGATTCTCCGGGGAGCTGTTTTTT
CDR3 protein: CASSLVLAGFSGELFF

V gene: TRBV3-1
D gene: .
J gene: TRBJ2-1
clone size: .
CDR3 DNA: TGTGCCAGCAGCCAGGAGACTGGATACTACAATGAGCAGTTCTTC
CDR3 protein: CASSQETGYYNEQFF

V gene: TRBV12-3/TRBV12-4
D gene: .
J gene: TRBJ1-1
clone size: few
CDR3 DNA: TGTGCCAGCAGTATACACACTGAAGCTTTCTTT
CDR3 protein: CASSIHTEAFF

V gene: TRBV5-1
D gene: TRBD1
J gene: TRBJ1-1
clone size: few
CDR3 DNA: TGCTCCAGCAGCACGGACAGGACGAACACTGAAGCTTTCTTT
CDR3 protein: CSSSTDRTNTEAFF

V gene: TRBV20-1
D gene: .
J gene: TRBJ2-7
clone size: .
CDR3 DNA: TGCAGTGCTAGCAATAGGGTTCACGAGCAGTACTTC
CDR3 protein: CSASNRVHEQYF

V gene: TRBV12-3/TRBV12-4
D gene: .
J gene: TRBJ2-1
clone size: .
CDR3 DNA: TGTGCCAGCAGTTTACCGGGAGTATCCCACAATGAGCAGTTCTTC
CDR3 protein: CASSLPGVSHNEQFF

V gene: TRBV20-1
D gene: .
J gene: TRBJ1-5
clone size: .
CDR3 DNA: TGCAGTGCTAGAGGGGGAACGGGGACCCAGCCCCAGCATTTT
CDR3 protein: CSARGGTGTQPQHF

V gene: TRBV5-1
D gene: .
J gene: TRBJ1-2
clone size: few
CDR3 DNA: TGCGCCAGCAGCGCTGGGACGGATGCGTATGGCTACACCTTC
CDR3 protein: CASSAGTDAYGYTF

V gene: TRBV12-3/TRBV12-4
D gene: .
J gene: TRBJ1-1
clone size: .
CDR3 DNA: TGTGCCAGCAGCCGCGGCAGGAACACTGAAGCTTTCTTT
CDR3 protein: CASSRGRNTEAFF

V gene: TRBV5-1
D gene: TRBD1
J gene: TRBJ2-1
clone size: few
CDR3 DNA: TGCGCCAGCAGCCACCGGGACAGGGGCTACAATGAGCAGTTCTTC
CDR3 protein: CASSHRDRGYNEQFF

V gene: TRBV12-3/TRBV12-4
D gene: .
J gene: TRBJ1-5
clone size: .
CDR3 DNA: TGTACCAGCAGTGGATCCCGCAATCAGCCCCAGCATTTT
CDR3 protein: CTSSGSRNQPQHF

V gene: TRBV12-3/TRBV12-4
D gene: TRBD1
J gene: TRBJ1-1
clone size: .
CDR3 DNA: TGTGCCAGCAGACCGTCAGGGGGGGTGAACACTGAAGCTTTCTTT
CDR3 protein: CASRPSGGVNTEAFF

V gene: TRBV9
D gene: .
J gene: TRBJ2-1
clone size: .
CDR3 DNA: TGTGCCAGCAGCAGCTACGCCCCCGGGGAGCAGTTCTTC
CDR3 protein: CASSSYAPGEQFF

V gene: TRBV29-1
D gene: .
J gene: TRBJ1-1
clone size: few
CDR3 DNA: TGCAGCGTTGTCGGTATCGCTGAAGCTTTCTTT
CDR3 protein: CSVVGIAEAFF

V gene: TRBV24-1
D gene: .
J gene: TRBJ2-2
clone size: few
CDR3 DNA: TGTGCCACCAGTGATTTGATCCCAGGGGACACCGGGGAGCTGTTTTTT
CDR3 protein: CATSDLIPGDTGELFF

V gene: TRBV20-1
D gene: TRBD2
J gene: TRBJ2-3
clone size: few
CDR3 DNA: TGCAGTGCTAGATGGGGGAGGGTGGATACGCAGTATTTT
CDR3 protein: CSARWGRVDTQYF

V gene: TRBV6-5
D gene: .
J gene: TRBJ2-7
clone size: few
CDR3 DNA: TGTGCCAGCACCTCAGTGGCGGAACCCTTC
CDR3 protein: CASTSVAEPF

V gene: TRBV19
D gene: TRBD2
J gene: TRBJ2-5
clone size: .
CDR3 DNA: TGTGCCAGTAGTCCTAGCGGGAGGGTACAAGAGACCCAGTACTTC
CDR3 protein: CASSPSGRVQETQYF

V gene: TRBV5-1
D gene: TRBD1
J gene: TRBJ2-7
clone size: .
CDR3 DNA: TGCGCCAGCAGCTTGGATAGGACAGGGGTCCGGGAGCAGTACTTC
CDR3 protein: CASSLDRTGVREQYF

V gene: TRBV5-5
D gene: .
J gene: TRBJ1-6
clone size: .
CDR3 DNA: TGTGCCAGCAGCGGGACATCCAGAACACCCCTCCACTTT
CDR3 protein: CASSGTSRTPLHF

V gene: TRBV10-1
D gene: .
J gene: TRBJ2-5
clone size: few
CDR3 DNA: TGCGCCAGCAGTGACAGAGCGAGGAACCCCGAATACTTC
CDR3 protein: CASSDRARNPEYF

V gene: TRBV28
D gene: TRBD2
J gene: TRBJ2-2
clone size: .
CDR3 DNA: TGTGCCAGCAGTTTTATACCGAGTTTTGCGGGAGGGATTACCGGGGAGCTGTTTTTT
CDR3 protein: CASSFIPSFAGGITGELFF

V gene: TRBV5-4
D gene: .
J gene: TRBJ2-1
clone size: .
CDR3 DNA: TGTGCCAGCATGGGAGGGACAGCTTCCTACAATGAGCAGTTCTTC
CDR3 protein: CASMGGTASYNEQFF

V gene: TRBV7-9
D gene: TRBD1
J gene: TRBJ1-2
clone size: .
CDR3 DNA: TGTGCCAGCAGCTTAGCGGAGGGACAGGGCTATGGCTACACCTTC
CDR3 protein: CASSLAEGQGYGYTF

V gene: TRBV3-1
D gene: .
J gene: TRBJ1-1
clone size: .
CDR3 DNA: TGTGCCAGCAGCCAACGGAGGGGGAAAACGGCTATGAACACTGAAGCTTTCTTT
CDR3 protein: CASSQRRGKTAMNTEAFF

V gene: TRBV12-3/TRBV12-4
D gene: .
J gene: TRBJ2-5
clone size: few
CDR3 DNA: TGTGCCAGCAGTCCCCGGCGCAGGGAAGAGACCCAGTACTTC
CDR3 protein: CASSPRRREETQYF

V gene: TRBV7-2
D gene: .
J gene: TRBJ2-1
clone size: few
CDR3 DNA: TGTGCCAGCAGCATAACCGCAAGCCAGAACAATGAGCAGTTCTTC
CDR3 protein: CASSITASQNNEQFF

V gene: TRBV20-1
D gene: TRBD2
J gene: TRBJ2-1
clone size: .
CDR3 DNA: TGCTGTGCTAGGTCAGCGGGAGTGAGGTACAATGAGCAGTTCTTC
CDR3 protein: CCARSAGVRYNEQFF